The 10 T cell receptor beta chains given below trace back to one sample, sequenced in a study of shared clonotypes between healthy human individuals. The method was immunoSEQ multiplex PCR; TCRdb's version includes in-frame clones alone and lacks a portion of them. Here the sample spans about 100,000 clones, more than 65% being singletons. Specimen: memory CD8+ T cells sorted from blood. The subset is: CD45RO+ cells pooled with CCR7-negative TemRA cells. Every receptor here comes from a woman in her thirties in good health.

The rearrangement joins TRBV7-9 to TRBJ2-7, with a possible D match to TRBD1 (6 bases). Deletions cut 3 bases from V and 2 bases from J, with 17 bases between. Germline CDR1 SEHNR, CDR2 FQNEAQ (reference sequence). The CDR3 length is 16 residues. DNA for the CDR3: TGTGCCAGCAGCTTCCTGGTGGTGGACAGACCCTACGAGCAGTACTTC. As protein: CASSFLVVDRPYEQYF.

The V and J genes are TRBV18 and TRBJ1-2, with D unresolved. Trimming removed 3 bases at V and 6 bases at J, with 11 bases between. The CDR3 has 13 amino acids. CDR1 is KGHSH and CDR2 is LQKENI in the germline V gene. The CDR3 DNA reads TGTGCCAGCTCACCTCCCGACTCGAATGGCTACACCTTC. Protein: CASSPPDSNGYTF.

This clone has only one observation. The chain uses TRBV30 and TRBJ1-1; D unresolved. Trimming took off 2 bases at V and 1 base at J, with 8 bases between the two ends. Germline CDR1 and CDR2: GTSNPN and SVGIG (reference sequence). The CDR3 is 13 amino acids. Written as DNA, the CDR3 is TGTGCCTGGAGTCGTACAGCGAACACTGAAGCTTTCTTT. This sequence encodes CAWSRTANTEAFF.

This clone was seen at least ten times. In DNA form, the CDR3 reads TGTGCCAGCAGCTTGCGACAGGTGGGGCAGCCCCAGCATTTT. Translation gives CASSLRQVGQPQHF. This chain uses TRBV5-8 with TRBJ1-5; a weak D match, TRBD1 (6 bases). Trimming shortened V by 1 base and J by 7 bases, and 12 bases separated the two germline ends. The CDR3 length is 14 residues. Germline CDR1 and CDR2: SGHTS and YDEGEE. Filled out from reference TRBV5-8 and TRBJ1-5, the complete variable domain reads EAGVTQSPTHLIKTRGQQATLRCSPISGHTSVYWYQQALGLGLQFLLWYDEGEERNRGNFPPRFSGRQFPNYSSELNVNALELEDSALYLCASSLRQVGQPQHFGDGTRLSIL.

V usage is TRBV7-9 and J usage is TRBJ2-1; D is uncertain. The CDR3 is 13 amino acids. V lost 1 base and J 6 bases, leaving 7 bases between the germline ends. Germline CDR1 and CDR2: SEHNR and FQNEAQ (reference sequence). The CDR3 spells CASSLVSINEQFF. In DNA form, the CDR3 reads TGTGCCAGCAGCTTAGTTTCCATCAATGAGCAGTTCTTC.

This chain's CDR3 is CASSLYQETQYF. The CDR3, as DNA: TGTGCCAGCAGTTTGTACCAAGAGACCCAGTACTTC. This sequence joins TRBV6-1 and TRBJ2-5; D is uncertain. With 5 bases removed from V and 0 bases from J, the gap between germline ends came to 4 bases. The V gene's germline CDR1 is MNHNS and CDR2 SASEGT. This CDR3 contains 12 residues.

The CDR3 sequence is CASSGLAGADTQYF. The CDR3 region has the DNA TGTGCCAGCAGTGGACTAGCGGGAGCAGATACGCAGTATTTT. J is TRBJ2-3 and V is TRBV6-4; 12 bases fit TRBD2. Per the germline V gene, CDR1 is MRHNA and CDR2 is SNTAGT. With 4 bases clipped from V and 4 bases from J, the junction kept 0 bases outside the gene matches. The length of the CDR3 is 14 residues.

The chain has TRBV5-6 and TRBJ1-4, with 9 bases identical to TRBD1. Germline lookup yields CDR1 SGHDT and CDR2 YYEEEE. This CDR3 comprises 16 residues. V lost 7 bases, J lost 8 bases, and 15 bases stayed unmatched. The DNA of the CDR3 is TGTGCCAGCCTAAAAAGCGTGGGGACAGGGTACGAAAAACTGTTTTTT. Translation: CASLKSVGTGYEKLFF.

The chain employs TRBV7-9 and TRBJ1-2, with TRBD1 matching 8 bases. V was pared by 4 bases and J by 6 bases, with 10 bases of the junction left unmatched. The CDR3 sequence is 15 residues long. Germline V gene sequence: CDR1 SEHNR, CDR2 FQNEAQ (reference sequence). CDR3 loop: CASSWNGQGRDGYTF. The CDR3 DNA reads as TGTGCCAGCAGCTGGAATGGACAGGGACGAGATGGCTACACCTTC.

The J gene is TRBJ2-7, the V gene TRBV7-8; 7 nucleotides line up with TRBD1. In germline, CDR1 is SGHVS, CDR2 FQNEAQ. Unmatched junction bases numbered 8, after V lost 1 base and J lost 2 bases. The CDR3 extends over 16 amino acids. DNA for the CDR3: TGTGCCAGCAGCTTAGTCTGGGACAGTCGAACCTACGAGCAGTACTTC. It codes for CASSLVWDSRTYEQYF.